This passage covers 22 T cell receptor beta chains from one sample sequenced in a study of vaccination and CD4 T cells after COVID-19. These receptors' antigens are unknown. Sequencing of the DNA from cultured CD4+ T cells was carried out with the Oncomine TCR Beta short-read assay. TCRdb independently ran MiXCR on the PCR reads; one entry per CDR3 protein. The sample shows roughly 18,000 distinct CDR3 sequences, 40% to 65% of them seen only once. Time point noted: late sampling 161 to 241 days after vaccination in three convalescent patients. The treatment was: roughly 11-day PBMC culture with coronavirus spike peptide pools or control peptides (ViraFEST assay). The starting material was CD4+ T cells from blood, cultured in vitro, obtained about 7 months after SARS-CoV-2 vaccination. These receptors all stem from a human donor who had recovered from COVID-19.

This clonotype has only a few counts. The chain couples TRBV7-3 to TRBJ2-3, with D possibly TRBD2 on 5 matching bases. In germline, CDR1 is SGHTA, CDR2 FQGTGA. The CDR3 has 14 amino acids. V was cut by 5 bases and J by 6 bases, with 15 bases left in between. CDR3 DNA sequence: TGTGCCAGCAGCCTAGGCGGGCGGCACGATACGCAGTATTTT. Translated: CASSLGGRHDTQYF.

This CDR3 is CASSLGATEQFF. Written as DNA, the CDR3 is TGTGCCAGCAGCTTAGGGGCTACTGAGCAGTTCTTC. V gene TRBV7-2 combines with J gene TRBJ2-1; D is uncertain. V was shortened by 1 base and J by 9 bases, with 7 bases between the two germline ends. The CDR3 spans 12 residues. Per the germline V gene, CDR1 is SGHTA and CDR2 is FQGNSA.

There are a few counts of this clonotype. The chain uses TRBV19 and TRBJ1-6; TRBD1 matches at 10 bases. The V and J ends lost 3 bases and 9 bases, in that order; junction bases with no gene match: 5. The CDR3 has 15 residues. The germline CDR1 and CDR2 sequences are LNHDA and SQIVND (reference sequence). The CDR3 loop is CASSIRGQGRSPLHF. In DNA form, the CDR3 reads TGTGCCAGTAGTATTCGGGGACAGGGGCGTTCACCCCTCCACTTT. The full variable domain, rest sourced from reference TRBV19 and TRBJ1-6, is DGGITQSPKYLFRKEGQNVTLSCEQNLNHDAMYWYRQDPGQGLRLIYYSQIVNDFQKGDIAEGYSVSREKKESFPLTVTSAQKNPTAFYLCASSIRGQGRSPLHFGNGTRLTVT.

V usage is TRBV6-1 and J usage is TRBJ2-2; TRBD2 agrees at 14 bases. V was pared by 8 bases and J by 6 bases, with 2 bases of the junction left unmatched. This CDR3 is 14 amino acids long. Germline-derived CDR1 and CDR2 are MNHNS and SASEGT. CDR3 protein: CASLTSGGAGELFF. The CDR3 coding sequence is TGTGCCAGCCTGACTAGCGGGGGGGCCGGGGAGCTGTTTTTT.

The J gene is TRBJ1-5, the V gene TRBV20-1, with a possible D match to TRBD1 (5 bases). The CDR3 has 13 residues. V was pared by 6 bases and J by 4 bases, with 13 bases between. Germline loops: CDR1 DFQATT, CDR2 SNEGSKA (reference sequence). CDR3 sequence (DNA): TGCAGTGCCGCGAGGACACCGAATCAGCCCCAGCATTTT. Its translation is CSAARTPNQPQHF.

The genes are TRBV20-1 and TRBJ1-2; D not resolved. The CDR3 has 13 residues. CDR1 DFQATT and CDR2 SNEGSKA come from the germline V gene (reference sequence). Trimming pared 3 bases from V and 5 bases from J, leaving 13 bases between. CDR3 bases: TGCAGTGCTAGGTCCGGAAGGATATATGGCTACACCTTC. Amino acids: CSARSGRIYGYTF.

V is TRBV28 and J is TRBJ1-2; tentative D call: TRBD1 (6 bases). The germline V gene has CDR1 MDHEN and CDR2 SYDVKM. The CDR3 is made up of 16 amino acids. Between the trimmed V and J ends, which lost 3 bases and 2 bases, there was a span of 16 bases. The CDR3 region has the DNA TGTGCCAGCAGTTTCCCCCCCCACACAGGGAACTATGGCTACACCTTC. Its translation: CASSFPPHTGNYGYTF.

This clonotype showed up just a few times. The CDR3 protein is CASRRQGANYGYTF. The CDR3 nucleotides are TGTGCCAGCAGAAGACAGGGGGCGAACTATGGCTACACCTTC. V gene TRBV11-1 combines with J gene TRBJ1-2, with TRBD1 matching 10 bases. The V gene's germline CDR1 is SGHAT and CDR2 FQDESV (reference sequence). V shed 6 bases, J shed 2 bases, and the junction held 3 bases outside the gene matches. The CDR3 runs 14 residues.

The chain employs TRBV10-3 and TRBJ2-3; a possible D gene is TRBD2 (8 bases). Germline-derived CDR1 and CDR2 are ENHRY and SYGVKD. The ends were cut back, 10 bases at V and 5 bases at J, with 19 bases in the middle. CDR3 size: 14 residues. The CDR3 bases are TGTGCCAGCGGGACAGCGGGGGCTGGAGATACGCAGTATTTT. This codes for CASGTAGAGDTQYF.

The chain uses TRBV6-1 and TRBJ2-5; perhaps TRBD2 as D (6 bases). V lost 10 bases to trimming and J lost 5 bases, with 23 bases between them. The CDR3 spans 15 residues. Germline V gene data show CDR1 as MNHNS and CDR2 as SASEGT. The CDR3 loop is CATSPLADTKETQYF. The CDR3 nucleotides are TGTGCCACTTCGCCCTTAGCGGATACTAAGGAGACCCAGTACTTC.

This chain uses TRBV20-1 with TRBJ2-7; 8 bases match TRBD2. The length of the CDR3 is 15 residues. Germline CDR1 reads DFQATT; CDR2 reads SNEGSKA (reference sequence). V was pared by 3 bases and J by 0 bases, with 7 bases of the junction left unmatched. In DNA, the CDR3 is TGCAGTGCTAGCGTGTCCGGGAGGGCCTCCTACGAGCAGTACTTC. This codes for CSASVSGRASYEQYF.

The V and J genes are TRBV5-5 and TRBJ2-1; D uncertain. This CDR3 has 11 residues. Looked up from germline, CDR1 is SGHKS and CDR2 is YYEKEE (reference sequence). The V end lost 2 bases, the J end lost 8 bases, and 5 bases lay between the germline ends. This chain's CDR3 is CASSFWDEQFF. In DNA, the CDR3 is TGTGCCAGCAGCTTTTGGGATGAGCAGTTCTTC.

The chain has TRBV6-1 and TRBJ2-5; D perhaps matches TRBD1 (5 bases). CDR3 length: 13 amino acids. Germline-derived CDR1 and CDR2 are MNHNS and SASEGT. Between the trimmed V and J ends, which lost 6 bases and 5 bases, there was a span of 13 bases. Here the CDR3 reads CASSPPGPETQYF. DNA of the CDR3: TGTGCCAGCAGCCCCCCAGGGCCCGAGACCCAGTACTTC.

The rearrangement uses TRBV25-1 and TRBJ1-2, with 8 nucleotides matching TRBD1. V lost 6 bases, J lost 2 bases, and 5 bases stayed unmatched. Germline CDR1 is MGHDK and CDR2 is SYGVNS. This CDR3 comprises 14 residues. CDR3 sequence: CASSHRGENYGYTF. The CDR3 DNA reads TGTGCCAGCAGCCACAGGGGGGAAAACTATGGCTACACCTTC.

The chain is built from TRBV6-2 or TRBV6-3 and TRBJ2-6; no reliable D call. CDR1 is MNHEY and CDR2 is SVGEGT in the germline V gene. Trimming pared 7 bases from V and 0 bases from J, leaving 10 bases between. The CDR3 runs 15 residues. DNA for the CDR3: TGTGCCAGCACAGGAGATAACTCTGGGGCCAACGTCCTGACTTTC. It codes for CASTGDNSGANVLTF.

The chain joins TRBV7-3 to TRBJ2-1, with 10 nucleotides matching TRBD2. CDR3 length: 14 amino acids. CDR1 and CDR2 (germline): SGHTA, FQGTGA. V was pared by 5 bases and J by 9 bases, with 7 bases of the junction left unmatched. The CDR3 reads CASSPDPSGSEQFF. CDR3 bases: TGTGCCAGCAGCCCCGACCCTAGCGGGAGTGAGCAGTTCTTC.

The genes are TRBV27 and TRBJ2-2; the D is unclear. The CDR3 has 17 amino acids. Germline V gives CDR1 MNHEY, CDR2 SMNVEV (reference sequence). Deletions cut 1 base from V and 0 bases from J, with 12 bases between. CDR3 bases: TGTGCCAGCAGTTTATTAAGCTTGAAACCGAACACCGGGGAGCTGTTTTTT. This gives the protein CASSLLSLKPNTGELFF.

The chain couples TRBV20-1 to TRBJ2-3; perhaps D is TRBD1 or TRBD2 (5 bases each). V was shortened by 1 base and J by 3 bases, with 5 bases between the two germline ends. Germline values: CDR1 DFQATT, CDR2 SNEGSKA (reference sequence). The CDR3 has 12 residues. The CDR3 loop reads CSARGGTDTQYF. As DNA, the CDR3 is TGCAGTGCTAGAGGGGGGACAGATACGCAGTATTTT.

The rearrangement links TRBV11-2 to TRBJ2-5; 8 bases line up with TRBD1. Trimming removed 4 bases from V and 3 bases from J; junction bases left unmatched: 4. CDR3 size: 14 residues. Germline V gene data show CDR1 as SGHAT and CDR2 as FQNNGV. The CDR3 is CASSSNRGKETQYF. DNA of the CDR3: TGTGCCAGCAGCTCTAACAGGGGGAAAGAGACCCAGTACTTC.

This chain's CDR3 is CASSYSGRNYEQYF. Here the CDR3 DNA reads TGTGCCAGCAGTTACAGCGGGAGGAACTACGAGCAGTACTTC. The chain is built from TRBV6-5 and TRBJ2-7; 9 bases are a match to TRBD2. CDR1 is MNHEY and CDR2 is SVGAGI in the germline V gene. Trimming at V came to 2 bases and at J to 3 bases, leaving 2 bases not matched to a gene. The CDR3 totals 14 residues.

The chain couples TRBV6-5 to TRBJ2-1; 11 nucleotides line up with TRBD2. Losses at the gene ends were 2 bases for V and 7 bases for J; bases not matched to a gene: 10. The CDR3 is 17 amino acids. Germline V lookup: CDR1 MNHEY, CDR2 SVGAGI. The CDR3, as DNA: TGTGCCAGCAGTTACCCACCGGGACTAGCGGCTTATAATGAGCAGTTCTTC. It yields the protein CASSYPPGLAAYNEQFF.

This clonotype was seen a single time. The chain employs TRBV4-3 and TRBJ2-1; 7 bases match TRBD1. The CDR3 consists of 14 residues. V dropped 5 bases and J dropped 6; count of bases not matched to a gene: 7. The V gene's germline CDR1 is LGHNA and CDR2 YSLEER. The CDR3 DNA reads as TGCGCCAGCAGCTACGTACGACAGGGCAATGAGCAGTTCTTC. This sequence encodes CASSYVRQGNEQFF.